This T cell receptor beta chain is from a study of cytomegalovirus exposure and HLA in healthy donors. The study, taken as a whole, reports: Researchers reported from a later analysis that most CMV-associated TCR beta chains appeared HLA-restricted. Another analysis was done later, and it associated approximately 15,000 TCR beta sequences with HLA alleles at 0.05 false discovery rate.

Notes on this clone: Antigen: not known. The junction departs from the called germline gene at one end, perhaps through a read error.

Amplification used 60 Vbeta primers and 13 Jbeta primers. Measured with immunoSEQ multiplex PCR; TCRdb has only the in-frame clones, and not every one. The table includes 150,000 to 200,000 clones, over 60% detected once. From germline, CDR1 is PRHDT and CDR2 FYEKMQ (reference sequence). CDR3 length equals 16 residues. The rearrangement uses TRBV13 and TRBJ1-2, with a weak D call TRBD1 (6 bases). This sequence originates from a man aged 35-49 years in good health and CMV-seropositive. The sequenced sample was PBMCs. The CDR3: CAGSPGHLRTNYGYTF. CDR3 nucleotide sequence: TGTGCCGGCAGCCCGGGACACTTGAGGACTAACTATGGCTACACCTTC.